One TCR beta chain is described in this entry. Its specificity is unknown. The sample comes from a study of Ad26.COV2.S vaccination and SARS-CoV-2 variants. Only in-frame clones appear in the TCRdb table, and some are missing; sequencing was by immunoSEQ multiplex PCR. The sample has 300,000 to 400,000 clones, about 90% seen once. Treatment denoted: 15 to 20 received Ad26.COV2.S at low or high dose, single or two shots; about five received placebo; per-sample allocation not given. Samples were taken on day 63 after the first vaccine or placebo injection. Whole-study findings and limits: CD8+ and CD4+ T cells specific for spike reportedly responded with substantial breadth after vaccination.

The clonotype originates from a person aged 18-65 years who received the Ad26.COV2.S COVID-19 vaccine or a placebo. The sequences come from peripheral blood, collected in a trial of Ad26.COV2.S vaccine versus placebo.

In DNA form, the CDR3 reads TGTGCCACGGGGACAGTCACTGAAGCTTTCTTT. Translating it yields CATGTVTEAFF. This rearrangement joins TRBV7-2 to TRBJ1-1, with 7 bases fitting TRBD1. CDR1 SGHTA and CDR2 FQGNSA come from the germline V gene. CDR3 length equals 11 residues. Trimming cost V 10 bases and J 4 bases; bases outside gene matches: 3.